Shown below are 24 T cell receptor beta chains from a single sample sequenced in a study of T cells in Graves' hyperthyroidism and ophthalmopathy. Amplified TCR beta CDR3 regions derived from RNA transcripts. Primed by the HTBI set, a first-round RT-PCR was run on the TCR CDR3. TCRdb passed the multiplex PCR reads through MiXCR, listing each CDR3 protein once. The data hold 560,000 or so distinct CDR3 sequences, with 15% to 20% observed a single time. Specimen: blood. The receptor source for this set is a man aged 35-49 years with Graves' ophthalmopathy.

The rearrangement uses TRBV11-2 and TRBJ1-2; 9 nucleotides align to TRBD1. From germline, CDR1 is SGHAT and CDR2 FQNNGV. The CDR3 runs 15 residues. The junction had 3 bases not matched to a gene; V was cut back by 0 bases and J by 4 bases. The DNA of the CDR3 is TGTGCCAGCAGCTTAGATGGGGACAGGGCCTATGGCTACACCTTC. Translating it yields CASSLDGDRAYGYTF.

The chain combines TRBV2 with TRBJ1-2; 8 positions match TRBD1. Germline CDR1 is SNHLY and CDR2 is FYNNEI. Unmatched junction bases numbered 3, after V lost 6 bases and J lost 3 bases. The CDR3 is 13 residues long. CDR3 in amino acids: CASSRGQDYGYTF. As DNA, the CDR3 is TGTGCCAGCAGCAGGGGACAGGACTATGGCTACACCTTC.

V is TRBV5-1 and J is TRBJ2-2; TRBD1 aligns across 12 bases. Germline trimming cut 2 bases from V and 7 bases from J; bases unmatched to any gene: 12. CDR1 SGHRS and CDR2 YFSETQ come from the germline V gene. This CDR3 is built from 18 residues. The CDR3 region has the DNA TGCGCCAGCAGCTTCCAATCCGGGACAGGGGGCTATGTCGGGGAGCTGTTTTTT. It encodes CASSFQSGTGGYVGELFF.

This chain joins TRBV28 and TRBJ2-7; 9 bases fit TRBD1. V was clipped by 8 bases and J by 3 bases; unmatched bases: 11. The CDR3 spans 15 residues. CDR1 MDHEN and CDR2 SYDVKM come from the germline V gene. The CDR3 region has the DNA TGTGCCAGCTCACCACCGAGACAGGGGGTCTACGAGCAGTACTTC. This encodes CASSPPRQGVYEQYF.

This clonotype was counted many times. V usage is TRBV7-2 and J usage is TRBJ1-3; a weak D match, TRBD1 (5 bases). The germline gives CDR1 SGHTA, CDR2 FQGNSA. V was clipped by 5 bases and J by 1 base, with 9 bases between them. There are 14 residues in the CDR3. The CDR3 is CASSPWGSGNTIYF. The CDR3, as DNA: TGTGCCAGCAGCCCCTGGGGGTCTGGAAACACCATATATTTT.

The genes are TRBV9 and TRBJ2-2; maybe TRBD1 (6 bases). Trimming shortened V by 4 bases and J by 2 bases, and 15 bases separated the two germline ends. This CDR3 comprises 16 residues. Germline-derived CDR1 and CDR2 are SGDLS and YYNGEE. The CDR3 here is CASSLPTGPNTGELFF. The CDR3 DNA reads TGTGCCAGCAGCCTACCGACAGGCCCTAACACCGGGGAGCTGTTTTTT.

This clonotype came up many times. The chain joins TRBV20-1 to TRBJ2-5; D perhaps matches TRBD2 (6 bases). CDR1 DFQATT and CDR2 SNEGSKA come from the germline V gene (reference sequence). The CDR3 is 12 amino acids. V was clipped by 6 bases and J by 1 base, with 9 bases between them. The CDR3: CSALSGQETQYF. The CDR3 DNA is TGCAGTGCCCTTAGCGGCCAAGAGACCCAGTACTTC.

This chain connects TRBV29-1 to TRBJ2-7; possibly TRBD2 for D (5 bases). The CDR3 has 13 amino acids. Germline-derived CDR1 and CDR2 are SQVTM and ANQGSEA. Deletions cut 6 bases from V and 1 base from J, with 13 bases between. CDR3 in amino acids: CSVDEPGSYEQYF. For the CDR3, the DNA is TGCAGCGTCGACGAACCGGGGTCCTACGAGCAGTACTTC.

This clonotype was seen repeatedly, ten times or more. The chain carries TRBV11-2 and TRBJ2-7; D may be TRBD1 (5 bases). The CDR3 consists of 15 residues. Trimming took 6 bases from V and 2 from J, leaving 17 bases between them. Germline V gene sequence: CDR1 SGHAT, CDR2 FQNNGV. The CDR3 loop reads CASSSQAGPTYEQYF. The DNA for the CDR3 is TGTGCCAGCAGTTCCCAGGCAGGGCCCACCTACGAGCAGTACTTC.

The chain couples TRBV20-1 to TRBJ1-5; no clear D. V was pared by 1 base and J by 5 bases, with 6 bases between. Germline V gene data show CDR1 as DFQATT and CDR2 as SNEGSKA (reference sequence). This CDR3 is built from 12 residues. The CDR3 spells CSARAWDQPQHF. In nucleotides, the CDR3 is TGCAGTGCTAGAGCTTGGGATCAGCCCCAGCATTTT.

As regards this clonotype: A read error may produce the germline difference seen at one junction end. V usage is TRBV18 and J usage is TRBJ1-1; D call uncertain. CDR1 is KGHSH and CDR2 is LQKENI in the germline V gene. This CDR3 comprises 13 residues. For the CDR3, the DNA is TGTGCCAGCTCACCGGCAGAGAACACTGAAGCTCTCTTT. The encoded protein is CASSPAENTEALF.

At least ten counts were recorded for this clonotype. V is TRBV4-1 and J is TRBJ2-1; D is uncertain. CDR1 is MGHRA and CDR2 is YSYEKL in the germline V gene. V lost 1 base, J lost 0 bases, and 10 bases lay in between. CDR3 size: 16 residues. CDR3 loop: CASSQGEALSYNEQFF. DNA for the CDR3: TGCGCCAGCAGCCAAGGCGAGGCCCTCTCCTACAATGAGCAGTTCTTC.

The V call is TRBV20-1, the J call TRBJ1-3, with D unclear. This CDR3 is 14 amino acids long. Per germline, CDR1 DFQATT and CDR2 SNEGSKA (reference sequence). The V end lost 4 bases, the J end lost 2 bases, and 12 bases lay between the germline ends. CDR3 sequence: CSAILPRAGNTIYF. The CDR3 bases are TGCAGTGCTATATTACCTAGGGCTGGAAACACCATATATTTT.

This rearrangement joins TRBV7-2 to TRBJ2-7, with 8 positions matching TRBD2. Looked up from germline, CDR1 is SGHTA and CDR2 is FQGNSA. J was trimmed by 3 bases and V by 4 bases; bases with no gene match: 5. This CDR3 spans 14 amino acids. CDR3 DNA: TGTGCCAGCAGCTCAAGCGGGGGAGGCTACGAGCAGTACTTC. Encoded protein: CASSSSGGGYEQYF.

This clonotype occurred many times. The chain joins TRBV7-6 to TRBJ2-7; the match to TRBD2 covers 12 bases. CDR3 length equals 17 residues. Germline V gives CDR1 SGHVS, CDR2 FNYEAQ. The trim removed 1 base at V and 0 bases at J, leaving 4 bases unmatched. CDR3: CASSLGASGRASYEQYF. The CDR3 coding sequence is TGTGCCAGCAGCTTAGGGGCTAGCGGGAGGGCCTCCTACGAGCAGTACTTC. The whole variable domain, filled in from reference TRBV7-6 and TRBJ2-7, reads GAGVSQSPRYKVTKRGQDVALRCDPISGHVSLYWYRQALGQGPEFLTYFNYEAQQDKSGLPNDRFSAERPEGSISTLTIQRTEQRDSAMYRCASSLGASGRASYEQYFGPGTRLTVT.

The rearrangement links TRBV10-3 to TRBJ2-1; 7 nucleotides agree with TRBD2. From germline, CDR1 is ENHRY and CDR2 SYGVKD. The CDR3 runs to 14 residues. The V gene end was trimmed by 10 bases and the J gene end by 2 bases; junction bases not matched to a gene: 8. CDR3 nucleotide sequence: TGTGCCAGTCTAGCGGACGTCACCTACAATGAGCAGTTCTTC. This translates into CASLADVTYNEQFF.

This clonotype was detected many times. The rearrangement uses TRBV11-2 and TRBJ2-7; D is possibly TRBD1 or TRBD2 (5 bases each). CDR1 is SGHAT, CDR2 FQNNGV, per germline. The ends were cut back, 5 bases at V and 2 bases at J, with 25 bases in the middle. The CDR3 is 18 residues long. The CDR3 region has the DNA TGTGCCAGCAGCGCACGTCCTGTGAACCGGGACGGACCCTACGAGCAGTACTTC. As protein: CASSARPVNRDGPYEQYF.

This clonotype was recorded at least ten times. V gene TRBV12-3 or TRBV12-4 combines with J gene TRBJ2-5; D remains unclear. Trimming pared 5 bases from V and 3 bases from J, leaving 7 bases between. There are 12 residues in the CDR3. The CDR3 is CASSKQEETQYF. For the CDR3, the DNA is TGTGCCAGCAGTAAACAAGAAGAGACCCAGTACTTC.

In its sample, this clonotype was seen a few times. V is TRBV27 and J is TRBJ1-6, with 9 nucleotides matching TRBD1. Germline CDR1 and CDR2: MNHEY and SMNVEV (reference sequence). The J segment lost 8 bases and the V segment lost 3 bases, leaving 11 bases of the junction unmatched. The CDR3 is made up of 17 amino acids. The CDR3 sequence is CASSFRQGDPSHSPLHF. The CDR3 coding sequence is TGTGCCAGCAGTTTCCGACAGGGGGATCCATCCCATTCACCCCTCCACTTT.

The gene calls are TRBV18 and TRBJ1-3; D might be TRBD1 (5 bases). Germline values: CDR1 KGHSH, CDR2 LQKENI. This CDR3 spans 17 amino acids. Trimming pared 1 base from V and 0 bases from J, leaving 13 bases between. The CDR3, as DNA: TGTGCCAGCTCACCACTAGACAGTGGGCGCTCTGGAAACACCATATATTTT. It encodes CASSPLDSGRSGNTIYF.

This rearrangement joins TRBV19 to TRBJ1-5; TRBD1 might be the D (6 bases). Germline values: CDR1 LNHDA, CDR2 SQIVND (reference sequence). CDR3 length: 16 amino acids. Trimming shortened V by 4 bases and J by 4 bases, and 17 bases separated the two germline ends. The CDR3 sequence is CASSKPWRGQNQPQHF. CDR3 DNA sequence: TGTGCCAGTAGTAAGCCGTGGAGGGGACAAAATCAGCCCCAGCATTTT.

This rearrangement joins TRBV20-1 to TRBJ2-2, with D tentatively TRBD1 (6 bases). The CDR3 runs to 16 residues. Per the germline V gene, CDR1 is DFQATT and CDR2 is SNEGSKA (reference sequence). V lost 0 bases and J 0 bases, leaving 11 bases between the germline ends. The CDR3 nucleotides read TGCAGTGCTAGAGATCATGGGGGCGCGAACACCGGGGAGCTGTTTTTT. Translating gives CSARDHGGANTGELFF.

The chain carries TRBV29-1 and TRBJ2-1; tentative D call: TRBD2 (6 bases). The CDR3 length is 13 residues. V lost 6 bases to trimming and J lost 7 bases, with 16 bases between them. Germline CDR1 reads SQVTM; CDR2 reads ANQGSEA. The CDR3 DNA reads as TGCAGCGTCCCCGGCCGGGGGAGGAATGAGCAGTTCTTC. Amino acid sequence: CSVPGRGRNEQFF.

Concerning this clonotype itself: One base away lies a much larger clone, so this may be a sequencing read error. The chain has TRBV12-3 or TRBV12-4 and TRBJ1-5, with a weak D call TRBD1 (6 bases). The CDR3 length is 14 residues. The CDR3 loop is CASSSQGHDQPQRF. Written as DNA, the CDR3 is TGTGCCAGCAGTTCCCAGGGGCACGATCAGCCCCAGCGTTTT.